This T cell receptor beta chain was recorded in a study of shared clonotypes between healthy human individuals. Sequencing used immunoSEQ multiplex PCR; TCRdb keeps in-frame clones, though not all of them. In the table there are about 2 million clones, around 95% of which are singletons. The CDR3 spans 14 residues. The germline CDR1 and CDR2 sequences are SNHLY and FYNNEI. The V end lost 3 bases, the J end lost 2 bases, and 8 bases lay between the germline ends. Study findings and constraints: The expectation was that sequencing depth would affect clonotype sharing among donors. Sharing across four donors was highest in naive CD4 (around 5%) and lowest in memory CD8 (approximately 0.4%).

As regards this clone: Antigen specificity is unknown.

The receptor was isolated from a young man in good health. This chain connects TRBV2 to TRBJ1-3; D remains unclear. The material sequenced was naive CD4+ T cells sorted from blood. Subset described: CD45RA+ positively selected. In DNA, the CDR3 is TGTGCCAGCAGTGATTTCAGCCCTGGAAACACCATATATTTT. Its translation is CASSDFSPGNTIYF.